The 7 T cell receptor beta chains below all came from one sample that was sequenced in a study of T cells in women clearing cervical HPV infection. This table comes from immunoSEQ multiplex PCR, and its TCRdb copy is limited to in-frame clones, with some not included. The sample holds some 21,000 clones. The specimen sequenced was blood buffy coat. All receptors derive from a woman aged 18 to 75 with a cervical HPV16 infection that either progressed to CIN3+ or cleared (not recorded which).

Remarks on this clone: The sequenced fragment ends 3 residues before the CDR3 boundary, so the rest is inferred from the germline J gene. The rearrangement uses TRBV5-1 and TRBJ2-5; 9 bases are shared with TRBD2. This CDR3 is built from 21 residues. Trimming took 0 bases from V and 5 from J; bases not matched to a gene: 23. Germline V gene data show CDR1 as SGHRS and CDR2 as YFSETQ. The CDR3 protein is CASSLEQARWLAGLREETQYF. CDR3 DNA, as far as it was read: TGCGCCAGCAGCTTGGAACAGGCGCGGTGGCTAGCGGGGTTAAGGGAGGAGACC.

Comments on this clone: The read halts 3 residues ahead of the CDR3 end, with the missing end drawn from the germline J gene. The same CDR3 arises from other DNA sequences in this sample as well. This rearrangement joins TRBV12-5 to TRBJ2-5; the D gene is possibly TRBD2 (6 bases). The CDR3 consists of 15 residues. Between the trimmed V and J ends, which lost 6 bases and 2 bases, there was a span of 16 bases. Germline V gene sequence: CDR1 LGHNT, CDR2 FRNRAP. The CDR3 bases that were read are TGTGCTAGTGGCCGTCCTCTGGGACTTCAAGAGACC. This gives the protein CASGRPLGLQET. The entire CDR3 protein reads CASGRPLGLQETQYF.

Turning to this clone: The read ends 3 residues shy of where the CDR3 ends; the end is completed using the germline J gene. This sequence joins TRBV7-7 and TRBJ2-2, with a tentative D call TRBD2 (6 bases). The CDR3 has 14 amino acids. Germline V CDR1 and CDR2: SSHAT, FNYEAQ (reference sequence). The CDR3 sequence: CASSLSGTGEKLFF. The DNA read from the CDR3 is TGTGCCAGCAGCTTGTCCGGAACGGGGGAAAAG.

As for this clone: Read data end 3 residues before the CDR3 end; the end is taken from the germline J gene. The chain combines TRBV6-2 or TRBV6-3 with TRBJ1-1, with TRBD1 matching over 9 bases. Germline CDR1 MNHEY, CDR2 SVGEGT. The CDR3 has 15 amino acids. CDR3 DNA (partial): TGTGCCAGCAGTTACGCCCGGACAGGGGAGGTCGAG. Translation: CASSYARTGEVE. The whole CDR3 reads CASSYARTGEVEAFF.

About this clone itself: The read terminates 3 residues before the CDR3 end, so the remaining end is supplied by the germline J gene. This chain links TRBV7-3 with TRBJ2-7, with TRBD2 matching over 9 bases. The V gene end was trimmed by 1 base and the J gene end by 5 bases; junction bases not matched to a gene: 18. Per germline, CDR1 SGHTA and CDR2 FQGTGA. The CDR3 extends over 19 amino acids. The sequenced CDR3 bases are TGTGCCAGCAGCTTAAGGCGCCGTAGCGGGAGAGTTTCTTTGCACGAG. Translation gives CASSLRRRSGRVSLHE. The CDR3 reads in full as CASSLRRRSGRVSLHEQYF.

Worth noting for this clone: The DNA ends 3 residues before the CDR3 does, and the rest of the CDR3 is filled in from the germline J gene. The genes are TRBV5-6 and TRBJ2-7; TRBD1 aligns across 8 bases. Germline trimming cut 4 bases from V and 4 bases from J; bases unmatched to any gene: 10. CDR1 is SGHDT, CDR2 YYEEEE, per germline. The length of the CDR3 is 15 residues. The CDR3 sequence: CASSLGSGGAYEQYF. The CDR3 bases that were read are TGTGCCAGCAGCCTTGGGTCAGGGGGCGCATACGAG.

Notes on this clone: The read ends 3 residues early relative to the CDR3; the germline J gene fills the gap. This chain joins TRBV19 and TRBJ2-3; D possibly corresponds to TRBD1 (5 bases). The CDR3 has 15 residues. Germline loops: CDR1 LNHDA, CDR2 SQIVND (reference sequence). This CDR3 is CASGSLTTALETQYF. The covered CDR3 bases are TGTGCCAGCGGGTCCCTTACGACAGCTCTGGAGACG. Complete variable domain (other parts from reference TRBV19 and TRBJ2-3): DGGITQSPKYLFRKEGQNVTLSCEQNLNHDAMYWYRQDPGQGLRLIYYSQIVNDFQKGDIAEGYSVSREKKESFPLTVTSAQKNPTAFYLCASGSLTTALETQYFGPGTRLTVL.